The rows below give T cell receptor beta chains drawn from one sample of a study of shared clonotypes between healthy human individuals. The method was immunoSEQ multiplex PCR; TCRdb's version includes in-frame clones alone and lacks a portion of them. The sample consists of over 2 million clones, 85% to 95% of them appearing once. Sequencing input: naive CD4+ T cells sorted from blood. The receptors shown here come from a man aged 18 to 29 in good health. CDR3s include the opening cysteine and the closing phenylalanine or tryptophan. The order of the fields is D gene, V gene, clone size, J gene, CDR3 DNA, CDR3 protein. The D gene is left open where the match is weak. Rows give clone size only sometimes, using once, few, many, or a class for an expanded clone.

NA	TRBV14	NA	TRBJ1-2	TGTGCCAGCTTACAGATTAACTATGGCTACACCTTC	CASLQINYGYTF
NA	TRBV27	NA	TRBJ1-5	TGTGCCAGCAGAGAACAGGGAGTCCCCAATCAGCCCCAGCATTTT	CASREQGVPNQPQHF
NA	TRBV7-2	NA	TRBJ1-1	TGTGCCAGCAGCGTTATCCAGAGCTCAAACACTGAAGCTTTCTTT	CASSVIQSSNTEAFF
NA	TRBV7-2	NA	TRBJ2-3	TGTGCCAGCAGGGACTCCTCTAGCACAGATACGCAGTATTTT	CASRDSSSTDTQYF
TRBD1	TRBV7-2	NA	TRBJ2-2	TGTGCCAGCAGCCGATGGGGACAGGTGTTCACCGGGGAGCTGTTTTTT	CASSRWGQVFTGELFF
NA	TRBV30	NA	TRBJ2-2	TGTGCCTGGAGTGTACGTGGAGTCAGGGTGCACACCGGGGAGCTGTTTTTT	CAWSVRGVRVHTGELFF
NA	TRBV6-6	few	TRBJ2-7	TGTGCCAGCAGAGATGACCACGAGCAGTACTTC	CASRDDHEQYF
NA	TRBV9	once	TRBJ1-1	TGTGCCAGCAGCCCCACCTTGACTCAGGGCAGGAACACTGAAGCTTTCTTT	CASSPTLTQGRNTEAFF
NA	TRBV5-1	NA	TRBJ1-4	TGCGCCAGCAGCTTGGCCGGGGACATTGTGGAAAAACTGTTTTTT	CASSLAGDIVEKLFF
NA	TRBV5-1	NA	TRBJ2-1	TGCGCCAGCAGCTTGGGGACAACCTCCTACAATGAGCAGTTCTTC	CASSLGTTSYNEQFF
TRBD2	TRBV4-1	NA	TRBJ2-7	TGCGCCAGCAGCCAAGGGTGGACTAGCGGGAGTCGGGAGCAGTACTTC	CASSQGWTSGSREQYF
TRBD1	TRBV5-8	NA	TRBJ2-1	TGTGCCAGCAGCTCCCGGACAGGGTCCTACAATGAGCAGTTCTTC	CASSSRTGSYNEQFF
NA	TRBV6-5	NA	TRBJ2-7	TGTGCCAGCAGTGGGGGCCCCTACGAGCAGTACTTC	CASSGGPYEQYF
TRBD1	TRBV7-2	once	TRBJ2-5	TGTGCCAGCACGGGACAGGGGCCAGAGACCCAGTACTTC	CASTGQGPETQYF
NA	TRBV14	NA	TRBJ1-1	TGTGCCAGCAGTTACCTGGGGTCCAAGAACACTGAAGCTTTCTTT	CASSYLGSKNTEAFF
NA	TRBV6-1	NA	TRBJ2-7	TGTGCCAGCAGTTGGACCGGGACAGAAATGGAGGGGCAGTACTTC	CASSWTGTEMEGQYF
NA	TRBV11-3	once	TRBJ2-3	TGTGCCAGCAGCCTAGGACGGGACACAGATACGCAGTATTTT	CASSLGRDTDTQYF
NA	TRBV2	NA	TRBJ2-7	TGTGCCAGCAGGGGAGGCAACGGGCAGTACTTC	CASRGGNGQYF
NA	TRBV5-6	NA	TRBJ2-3	TGTGCCAGCAGCCTAGCACTATCCACAGATACGCAGTATTTT	CASSLALSTDTQYF
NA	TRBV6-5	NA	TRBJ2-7	TGTGCCAGCAGTTACTTGGCGGCCAGCTCCTACGAGCAGTACTTC	CASSYLAASSYEQYF
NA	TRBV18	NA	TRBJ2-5	TGTGCCAGCTCACCACTTATAACCGGGCCATCAGAGACCCAGTACTTC	CASSPLITGPSETQYF
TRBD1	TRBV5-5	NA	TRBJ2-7	TGTGCCAGCGGACCGGGACAGGGGTACTACGAGCAGTACTTC	CASGPGQGYYEQYF
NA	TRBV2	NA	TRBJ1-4	TGTGCCAGCAGGGGTTCGAATGAAAAACTGTTTTTT	CASRGSNEKLFF
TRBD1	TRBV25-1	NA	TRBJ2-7	TGTGCCAGCAGTGAATCCGGGACAGGGGTCTCCTACGAGCAGTACTTC	CASSESGTGVSYEQYF
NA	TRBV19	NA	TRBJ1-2	TGTGCCAGTAGTATAGGGGAGGCGTACTATGGCTACACCTTC	CASSIGEAYYGYTF
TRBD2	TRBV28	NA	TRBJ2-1	TGTGCCAGCAGTCGGGGGGGATACAATGAGCAGTTCTTC	CASSRGGYNEQFF
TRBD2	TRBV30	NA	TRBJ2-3	TGTGCCTCCGGTCGAGCGGGGGGCCCCAGCACAGATACGCAGTATTTT	CASGRAGGPSTDTQYF
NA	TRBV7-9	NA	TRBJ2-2	TGTGCCAGCAGCTTAGGGCTGACTGTTACCGGGGAGCTGTTTTTT	CASSLGLTVTGELFF
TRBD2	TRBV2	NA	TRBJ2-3	TGTGCCAGCAGTGATGAAGTAGCGGGAGTCACAGATACGCAGTATTTT	CASSDEVAGVTDTQYF
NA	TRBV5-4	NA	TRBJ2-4	TGTGCCAGCAGCTTGGCCGGATCTGACATTCAGTACTTC	CASSLAGSDIQYF
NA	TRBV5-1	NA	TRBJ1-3	TGCGCCAGCAGCCCGACATCCGGAAACACCATATATTTT	CASSPTSGNTIYF
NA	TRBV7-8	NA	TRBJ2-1	TGTGCCAGCAGCTTAGGAATTGACAATGAGCAGTTCTTC	CASSLGIDNEQFF
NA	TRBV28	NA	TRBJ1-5	TGTGCCAGCAGTTTAAGGTTTTACAGGGGCAATCAGCCCCAGCATTTT	CASSLRFYRGNQPQHF
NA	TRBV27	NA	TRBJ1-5	TGTGCCAGCAGTAATTGGAGAGATAGCAATCAGCCCCAGCATTTT	CASSNWRDSNQPQHF
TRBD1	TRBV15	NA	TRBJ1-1	TGTGCCACCAGCAGCGACAGGGCGAACACTGAAGCTTTCTTT	CATSSDRANTEAFF
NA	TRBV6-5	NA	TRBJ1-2	TGTGCCAGCAGGAGGGGCAGGGAACACTATGGCTACACCTTC	CASRRGREHYGYTF
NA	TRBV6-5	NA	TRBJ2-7	TGTGCCAGCAGTTACGACAGCCGGGCCGACGAGCAGTACTTC	CASSYDSRADEQYF
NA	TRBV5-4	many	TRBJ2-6	TGTGCCAGCAGCTCAGGGGAACGTGTGCTCTCTGGGGCCAACGTCCTGACTTTC	CASSSGERVLSGANVLTF
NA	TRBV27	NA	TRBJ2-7	TGTGCCAGCAGTCCCCTGGGAGGTAGCGGCTACGAGCAGTACTTC	CASSPLGGSGYEQYF
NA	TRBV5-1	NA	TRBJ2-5	TGCGCCAGCAGCTTGCCGGCAGGGGAATTCCAAGAGACCCAGTACTTC	CASSLPAGEFQETQYF
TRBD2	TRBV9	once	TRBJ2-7	TGTGCCAGCAGCCCTGGTGACTCACGGGGGAGGGGCGAGCAGTACTTC	CASSPGDSRGRGEQYF
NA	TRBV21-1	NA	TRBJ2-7	TGTGCCAGCAGCAAAGCCGGGACAGGGTTTTCCTACGAGCAGTACTTC	CASSKAGTGFSYEQYF
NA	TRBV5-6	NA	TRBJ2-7	TGTGCCAGCAGCTTGGGCCAGGGGAGGTTGGGGTCCTACGAGCAGTACTTC	CASSLGQGRLGSYEQYF
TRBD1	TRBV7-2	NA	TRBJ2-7	TGTGCCAGCAGCTCCAGGGGGCACGGCGAGCAGTACTTC	CASSSRGHGEQYF
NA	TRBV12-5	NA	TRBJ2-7	TGTGCTAGTGGTTTGGTAGCCGGGAGCTCCTACGAGCAGTACTTC	CASGLVAGSSYEQYF
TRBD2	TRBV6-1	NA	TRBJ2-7	TGTGCCAGCAGTGAAAAGCCGGGAGGCTCCTACGAGCAGTACTTC	CASSEKPGGSYEQYF
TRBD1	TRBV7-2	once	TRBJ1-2	TGTGCCAGCAGGGTAGGGGGCGCGAATAGCTATGGCTACACCTTC	CASRVGGANSYGYTF
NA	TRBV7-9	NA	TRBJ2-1	TGTGCCAGCAGCCGGGTTCTGCAGATTAATGAGCAGTTCTTC	CASSRVLQINEQFF
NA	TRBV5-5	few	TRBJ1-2	TGTGCCAGCAGCTTGGAGCGGGACTATGGCTACACCTTC	CASSLERDYGYTF
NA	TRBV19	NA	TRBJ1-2	TGTGCCAGTACCCCAGAGGGGGATTATGGCTACACCTTC	CASTPEGDYGYTF
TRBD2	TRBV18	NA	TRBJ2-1	TGTGCCAGCTCACCACTCCCGACTAGCGGGAGTTCCTCCTACAATGAGCAGTTCTTC	CASSPLPTSGSSSYNEQFF
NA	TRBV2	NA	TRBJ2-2	TGTGCCAGCAGTGTACAGGGTACGAACACCGGGGAGCTGTTTTTT	CASSVQGTNTGELFF
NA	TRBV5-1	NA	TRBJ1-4	TGCGCCAGCAGCTTGTCACCGGGACCGAGTGAAAAACTGTTTTTT	CASSLSPGPSEKLFF
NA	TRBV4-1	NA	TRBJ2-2	TGCGCCAGCAGCCAATTGGGCCAGTTTGGGGGGGAGCTGTTTTTT	CASSQLGQFGGELFF